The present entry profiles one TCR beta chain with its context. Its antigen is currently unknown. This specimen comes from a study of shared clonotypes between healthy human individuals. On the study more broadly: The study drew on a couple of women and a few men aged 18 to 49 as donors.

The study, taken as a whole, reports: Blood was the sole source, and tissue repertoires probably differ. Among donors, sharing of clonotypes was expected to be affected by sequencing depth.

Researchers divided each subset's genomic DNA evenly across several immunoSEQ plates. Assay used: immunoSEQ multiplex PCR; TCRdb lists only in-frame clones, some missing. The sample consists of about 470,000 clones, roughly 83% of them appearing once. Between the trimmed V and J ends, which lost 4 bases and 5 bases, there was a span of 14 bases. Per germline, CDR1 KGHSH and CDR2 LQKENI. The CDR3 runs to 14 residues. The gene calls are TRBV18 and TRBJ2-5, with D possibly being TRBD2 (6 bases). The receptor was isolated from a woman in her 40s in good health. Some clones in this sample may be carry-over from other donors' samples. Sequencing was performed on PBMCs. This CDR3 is CASSLDGGMETQYF. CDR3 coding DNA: TGTGCCAGCTCACTAGACGGCGGGATGGAGACCCAGTACTTC.